The 9 T cell receptor beta chains below were found in one sample sequenced in a study of post-analysis software for immune sequencing data. The antigens for these receptors are not known. Sequencing libraries made from TCR beta cDNA carried unique molecular identifiers. TCRdb re-analysed the PCR reads in MiXCR, keeping a single row per CDR3 protein. Among hundreds of thousands of distinct CDR3 sequences, about 40% were seen once, and the ten largest hold under 2%. The study, taken as a whole, reports: Patients had higher frequencies than controls of about five TRBV segments, including TRBV5-6, TRBV5-1 and TRBV20-1.

Sequenced sample: blood. These receptors were taken from a girl aged 10 to 17 with multiple sclerosis.

This rearrangement joins TRBV20-1 to TRBJ2-2, with TRBD1 matching 7 bases. Germline assignment: CDR1 DFQATT and CDR2 SNEGSKA (reference sequence). The CDR3 is made up of 13 amino acids. Trimming took 5 bases from V and 7 from J; bases not matched to a gene: 7. The CDR3 DNA reads as TGCAGTGCTGAAAACAGGGGTAACGGGGAGCTGTTTTTT. Translation: CSAENRGNGELFF.

This clonotype was found a few times. This chain links TRBV6-5 with TRBJ2-1; D is ambiguous. The CDR3 covers 16 residues. Per germline, CDR1 MNHEY and CDR2 SVGAGI. Trimming removed 3 bases at V and 0 bases at J, with 12 bases between. The CDR3, as DNA: TGTGCCAGCAGTTATCAGAGCAACCCCTCCTACAATGAGCAGTTCTTC. It specifies CASSYQSNPSYNEQFF.

The chain recombines TRBV12-3 or TRBV12-4 with TRBJ2-3; the D call may be TRBD1 or TRBD2 (5 bases each). The length of the CDR3 is 15 residues. The germline V and J ends were trimmed by 3 bases and 2 bases, with 12 bases remaining between them. In nucleotides, the CDR3 is TGTGCCAGCAGTTTTCAGGGACCCGACACAGATACGCAGTATTTT. Translation gives CASSFQGPDTDTQYF.

The rearrangement uses TRBV4-1 and TRBJ2-1, with D possibly being TRBD2 (5 bases). V lost 1 base and J lost 2, with 15 bases in between. Germline V gene sequence: CDR1 MGHRA, CDR2 YSYEKL. The CDR3 is 17 amino acids. CDR3 in DNA: TGCGCCAGCAGCCAAGTTGTACGGGGATGGCCCTACAATGAGCAGTTCTTC. Residues: CASSQVVRGWPYNEQFF.

This clonotype was counted between two and nine times. V gene TRBV4-1 combines with J gene TRBJ1-2; 12 bases map to TRBD1. The CDR3 is 16 residues long. V lost 4 bases, J lost 8 bases, and 11 bases stayed unmatched. In germline, CDR1 is MGHRA, CDR2 YSYEKL. DNA for the CDR3: TGCGCCAGCAGCCTCCGCCCGGGACAGGGGGCAGTGGGCTACACCTTC. This gives the protein CASSLRPGQGAVGYTF.

This clonotype was observed a few times. In nucleotides, the CDR3 is TGTGCCAGCAGTTACGGGCCAGGGGGGGGAGATACGCAGTATTTT. Its protein product is CASSYGPGGGDTQYF. The chain combines TRBV6-5 with TRBJ2-3, with D tentatively TRBD1 or TRBD2 (7 bases each). Deletions cut 2 bases from V and 5 bases from J, with 14 bases between. The germline gives CDR1 MNHEY, CDR2 SVGAGI. This CDR3 has 15 amino acids.

This chain uses TRBV9 with TRBJ2-7; D is perhaps TRBD2 (5 bases). The CDR3 is made up of 15 amino acids. The germline V gene encodes CDR1 SGDLS and CDR2 YYNGEE. V gave up 0 bases and J gave up 2 bases, with 12 bases separating them. CDR3 amino acids: CASSVGGGSPYEQYF. CDR3 nucleotide sequence: TGTGCCAGCAGCGTAGGCGGAGGATCCCCCTACGAGCAGTACTTC.

This clonotype was counted at least ten times. The chain couples TRBV6-5 to TRBJ2-1, with a weak D call TRBD1 (6 bases). Between the trimmed V and J ends, which lost 1 base and 9 bases, there was a span of 7 bases. The germline V gene encodes CDR1 MNHEY and CDR2 SVGAGI. The CDR3 has 12 amino acids. CDR3 in DNA: TGTGCCAGCAGTTACTTAGGGGGTGAGCAGTTCTTC. Protein: CASSYLGGEQFF.

This sequence joins TRBV5-5 and TRBJ2-1; D not resolved. V was shortened by 4 bases and J by 3 bases, with 11 bases between the two germline ends. The germline gives CDR1 SGHKS, CDR2 YYEKEE (reference sequence). The CDR3 is made up of 14 amino acids. The DNA for the CDR3 is TGTGCCAGCAGCCTCCGGGTCGACTACAATGAGCAGTTCTTC. It translates to CASSLRVDYNEQFF.